Shown below are 5 T cell receptor beta chains from a single sample sequenced in a study of OX40 agonist ivuxolimab in advanced cancers. Libraries were prepared by immunoSEQ multiplex PCR; TCRdb keeps only in-frame clonotypes and omits some of them. Of under 75,000 clones listed, less than 90% are singletons. The sequencing used CD4+ or CD8+ T cells sorted from blood, collected in a trial of the OX40 agonist ivuxolimab. Receptor source: an adult with an advanced solid tumor such as melanoma, head and neck, liver or kidney cancer.

This rearrangement joins TRBV5-5 to TRBJ2-7; D call uncertain. Germline lookup yields CDR1 SGHKS and CDR2 YYEKEE (reference sequence). The CDR3 consists of 15 residues. V lost 4 bases to trimming and J lost 2 bases, with 16 bases between them. The CDR3 DNA is TGTGCCAGCAGCCAAGTTTGGACGCCACCCTACGAGCAGTACTTC. Its translation: CASSQVWTPPYEQYF.

This clone was found once. The gene calls are TRBV19 and TRBJ2-1, with D perhaps being TRBD1 or TRBD2 (6 bases each). Per germline, CDR1 LNHDA and CDR2 SQIVND (reference sequence). This CDR3 region has 14 residues. The V and J ends lost 9 bases and 8 bases respectively, with 20 bases between them. The CDR3 DNA reads as TGTGCCAGCGGAAGGAGGGCAGGGGAGGATGAGCAGTTCTTC. Translated: CASGRRAGEDEQFF.

The CDR3 bases are TGTGCCAGCAGCGTAGCGGGGGGGCCTTCAGATACGCAGTATTTT. Protein sequence: CASSVAGGPSDTQYF. The chain links TRBV9 to TRBJ2-3; 8 bases fit TRBD2. This CDR3 has 15 amino acids. Per the germline V gene, CDR1 is SGDLS and CDR2 is YYNGEE. V was clipped by 0 bases and J by 4 bases; unmatched bases: 4. The whole variable domain, filled in from reference TRBV9 and TRBJ2-3, reads DSGVTQTPKHLITATGQRVTLRCSPRSGDLSVYWYQQSLDQGLQFLIQYYNGEERAKGNILERFSAQQFPDLHSELNLSSLELGDSALYFCASSVAGGPSDTQYFGPGTRLTVL.

The chain has TRBV15 and TRBJ2-1, with no clear D. Germline V gives CDR1 LNHNV, CDR2 YYDKDF (reference sequence). The V end lost 0 bases, the J end lost 3 bases, and 6 bases lay between the germline ends. This CDR3 has 14 amino acids. The CDR3 coding sequence is TGTGCCACCAGCAGAGATTATAACTACAATGAGCAGTTCTTC. This translates into CATSRDYNYNEQFF.

The genes are TRBV7-3 and TRBJ2-2; D tentatively fits TRBD1 or TRBD2 (5 bases each). Germline CDR1 reads SGHTA; CDR2 reads FQGTGA. V was cut by 5 bases and J by 5 bases, with 18 bases left in between. CDR3 length: 16 residues. DNA of the CDR3: TGTGCCAGCAGCATCCTTCCGGGACCTTCTACCGGGGAGCTGTTTTTT. The encoded protein is CASSILPGPSTGELFF.